One sample yielded the 25 T cell receptor beta chains listed below, sequenced in a study of human T cells and chemical hapten exposure (dated by TCRdb to the early 2020s). The time point label here, explained by the study, means: patch test 1, 2 weeks after DPC sensitization. In light of the paper, this sample's treatment or condition label describes: therapeutic diphenylcyclopropenone sensitization with weekly scalp DPC. Unfractionated whole blood was collected in Tempus Blood RNA tubes, and total RNA was extracted from that blood. Libraries were constructed by RACE. The sequencing machine was a NextSeq 500. TCRdb reworked the public reads: Q25 trimming with fastp, MiXCR clone assembly, productive beta chains retained. CDR3 protein sequences are deduplicated, and each keeps its most common genes and DNA. Recorded for this sample are approximately 41,000 distinct CDR3 sequences; 4% of them occurred a single time. The leading ten clones occupy approximately 24% of the sample.

Sample: whole blood, taken in connection with sensitization to the hapten diphenylcyclopropenone (DPC). The receptors stem from a middle-aged man with alopecia areata. Some clones in this sample may be carry-over from other donors' samples.

This clonotype was detected ten times or more. The V gene is TRBV20-1, the J gene TRBJ2-2; TRBD1 is a possible D gene (5 bases). Germline lookup yields CDR1 DFQATT and CDR2 SNEGSKA (reference sequence). CDR3 length: 15 residues. The ends were cut back, 4 bases at V and 4 bases at J, with 16 bases in the middle. The CDR3 DNA follows: TGCAGTGCTACAGGGATGACGGAGCCCACCGGGGAGCTGTTTTTT. Its translation: CSATGMTEPTGELFF.

This clonotype was seen many times. The chain carries TRBV18 and TRBJ1-5, with D possibly TRBD1 on 6 matching bases. This CDR3 comprises 14 residues. The V end was cut by 3 bases, the J end by 7 bases, with 13 bases between. The germline V gene has CDR1 KGHSH and CDR2 LQKENI. DNA of the CDR3: TGTGCCAGCTCACCCGGGGGGCTGGGACAGCCCCAGCATTTT. Amino acids: CASSPGGLGQPQHF.

This clonotype showed up many times. J is TRBJ1-1 and V is TRBV29-1; 8 nucleotides line up with TRBD1. The CDR3 runs to 14 residues. Germline CDR1 and CDR2: SQVTM and ANQGSEA. J was trimmed by 3 bases and V by 3 bases; bases with no gene match: 6. The CDR3 region is CSVDPGTGDTEAFF. The CDR3 DNA is TGCAGCGTTGATCCCGGGACAGGAGACACTGAAGCTTTCTTT.

This clonotype was seen at least ten times. The rearrangement uses TRBV12-3 or TRBV12-4 and TRBJ1-1; D gene unclear. CDR3 length: 13 residues. V was pared by 6 bases and J by 10 bases, with 18 bases between. CDR3 sequence: CASRRDTGGSAFF. The DNA for the CDR3 is TGTGCCAGCAGGAGAGATACTGGTGGTTCAGCTTTCTTT.

The sample holds many counts of this clonotype. The J gene is TRBJ1-4, the V gene TRBV25-1; D unresolved. Germline assignment: CDR1 MGHDK and CDR2 SYGVNS. Between the trimmed V and J ends, which lost 4 bases and 7 bases, there was a span of 13 bases. The CDR3 consists of 14 residues. The CDR3 sequence is CASSGFSAGEKLFF. CDR3 DNA sequence: TGTGCCAGCAGTGGCTTCTCCGCTGGTGAAAAACTGTTTTTT.

This clonotype came up many times. The chain joins TRBV6-1 to TRBJ1-5; TRBD1 is a possible D gene (5 bases). V was clipped by 8 bases and J by 15 bases, with 17 bases between them. The CDR3 has 11 amino acids. Germline CDR1 reads MNHNS; CDR2 reads SASEGT. The CDR3 DNA sequence: TGTGCCAGCTCGGCCCGGGACCCACCGCATTTT. Translated: CASSARDPPHF.

The table lists this clonotype with many counts. The chain couples TRBV3-1 to TRBJ2-5; 7 bases map to TRBD2. V was pared by 1 base and J by 7 bases, with 9 bases of the junction left unmatched. CDR1 and CDR2 from the germline V gene are LGHDT and YNNKEL (reference sequence). The CDR3 covers 15 residues. The CDR3, as DNA: TGTGCCAGCAGCCAAGCCGGGACTAAGGGAGGGACCCAGTACTTC. It codes for CASSQAGTKGGTQYF.

This clonotype was observed many times. V gene TRBV9 combines with J gene TRBJ2-2, with D unclear. Germline V gene sequence: CDR1 SGDLS, CDR2 YYNGEE. This CDR3 is 14 amino acids long. Trimming took 4 bases from V and 4 from J, leaving 11 bases between them. CDR3 region: CASSLRTRTGELFF. The DNA for the CDR3 is TGTGCCAGCAGCTTAAGAACACGCACCGGGGAGCTGTTTTTT.

This chain connects TRBV20-1 to TRBJ2-3, with 7 bases identical to TRBD2. The CDR3 sequence is 15 residues long. Looked up from germline, CDR1 is DFQATT and CDR2 is SNEGSKA (reference sequence). J lost 0 bases, V lost 4 bases, and 7 bases had no gene match. The DNA of the CDR3 is TGCAGTGCTAAACCCGGGACTACAAGCACAGATACGCAGTATTTT. It codes for CSAKPGTTSTDTQYF.

This clonotype was counted many times. Here the CDR3 reads CASSLSYEEPQHF. Here the CDR3 DNA reads TGTGCCAGCAGCTTAAGTTATGAAGAGCCCCAGCATTTT. The chain combines TRBV7-3 with TRBJ1-5; no firm D call. CDR3 length equals 13 residues. The ends were cut back, 1 base at V and 8 bases at J, with 9 bases in the middle. Germline V gene sequence: CDR1 SGHTA, CDR2 FQGTGA.

This clonotype has a count of ten or more. The chain joins TRBV4-2 to TRBJ1-3; D is uncertain. Germline V gene sequence: CDR1 LGHNA, CDR2 YNFKEQ. This CDR3 comprises 13 residues. Trimming took 0 bases from V and 8 from J, leaving 8 bases between them. For the CDR3, the DNA is TGTGCCAGCAGCCAAGACGAATGGGACACCATATATTTT. Translating gives CASSQDEWDTIYF.

This clonotype was picked up many times. This sequence joins TRBV6-2 or TRBV6-3 and TRBJ1-5, with D possibly being TRBD1 (6 bases). Between the trimmed V and J ends, which lost 8 bases and 3 bases, there was a span of 14 bases. This CDR3 spans 14 amino acids. Germline V gene data show CDR1 as MNHEY and CDR2 as SVGEGT. The DNA of the CDR3 is TGTGCCAGCCGAGGGGGGGTCTTCAATCAGCCCCAGCATTTT. Amino acid sequence: CASRGGVFNQPQHF.

In its sample, this clonotype was seen many times. The V gene is TRBV2, the J gene TRBJ2-1; 13 bases line up with TRBD2. This CDR3 is built from 16 residues. V gave up 5 bases and J gave up 4 bases; unmatched junction bases: 5. The germline gives CDR1 SNHLY, CDR2 FYNNEI. DNA for the CDR3: TGTGCCAGCAGTCCCCAGGGACTAGCGGGGTACAATGAGCAGTTCTTC. Its protein product is CASSPQGLAGYNEQFF.

The sample holds many counts of this clonotype. The chain joins TRBV18 to TRBJ2-3; 11 nucleotides agree with TRBD2. Germline V CDR1 and CDR2: KGHSH, LQKENI. The CDR3 has 15 residues. V gave up 6 bases and J gave up 2 bases; unmatched junction bases: 4. The CDR3 DNA is TGTGCCAGCTCGACTAGCGGGATGAACACAGATACGCAGTATTTT. It codes for CASSTSGMNTDTQYF.

The table lists this clonotype with many counts. The chain recombines TRBV5-1 with TRBJ2-5; weak D call: TRBD1 (5 bases). CDR3 length: 14 amino acids. Trimming pared 3 bases from V and 2 bases from J, leaving 11 bases between. From germline, CDR1 is SGHRS and CDR2 YFSETQ. The CDR3 loop is CASSSGHQQETQYF. CDR3 bases: TGCGCCAGCAGCTCAGGACACCAACAAGAGACCCAGTACTTC.

This clonotype was counted at least ten times. The CDR3 loop reads CASSSTGGITDTQYF. DNA for the CDR3: TGTGCCAGCAGCTCAACAGGGGGCATCACAGATACGCAGTATTTT. This chain joins TRBV5-8 and TRBJ2-3, with TRBD1 matching over 9 bases. Germline lookup yields CDR1 SGHTS and CDR2 YDEGEE. The junction had 4 bases not matched to a gene; V was cut back by 3 bases and J by 2 bases. This CDR3 contains 15 residues.

The table lists this clonotype with many counts. V is TRBV28 and J is TRBJ2-5; D ambiguous. V was cut by 5 bases and J by 14 bases, with 18 bases left in between. This CDR3 contains 12 residues. Per germline, CDR1 MDHEN and CDR2 SYDVKM. This chain's CDR3 is CASSTRILVPYF. CDR3 sequence (DNA): TGTGCCAGCAGTACCCGGATTCTGGTACCATACTTC.

V usage is TRBV12-3 or TRBV12-4 and J usage is TRBJ1-1; 12 bases line up with TRBD1. The CDR3 covers 17 residues. Losses at the gene ends were 6 bases for V and 3 bases for J; bases not matched to a gene: 11. CDR3 bases: TGTGCCAGCAGCAACCAGGGACAGGGGGCCGGTCACACTGAAGCTTTCTTT. Amino acids: CASSNQGQGAGHTEAFF.

This clonotype has at least ten counts. The J gene is TRBJ2-3, the V gene TRBV9, with D possibly being TRBD2 (6 bases). The V gene's germline CDR1 is SGDLS and CDR2 YYNGEE. The CDR3 spans 13 residues. The V and J ends lost 0 bases and 4 bases respectively, with 6 bases between them. CDR3 region: CASSVASADTQYF. In nucleotides, the CDR3 is TGTGCCAGCAGCGTAGCTAGCGCAGATACGCAGTATTTT. The variable domain in full, completed from reference TRBV9 and TRBJ2-3, reads DSGVTQTPKHLITATGQRVTLRCSPRSGDLSVYWYQQSLDQGLQFLIQYYNGEERAKGNILERFSAQQFPDLHSELNLSSLELGDSALYFCASSVASADTQYFGPGTRLTVL.

There are many counts of this clonotype. The chain links TRBV4-3 to TRBJ2-5; D is uncertain. Trimming stripped 3 bases from V and 3 bases from J, with 8 bases between. This CDR3 spans 13 amino acids. Germline V CDR1 and CDR2: LGHNA, YSLEER. CDR3 sequence reads: CASSHQTEETQYF. For the CDR3, the DNA is TGCGCCAGCAGCCATCAGACGGAAGAGACCCAGTACTTC.

This clonotype has a count of ten or more. The chain uses TRBV20-1 and TRBJ2-1, with 8 bases fitting TRBD2. Germline CDR1 DFQATT, CDR2 SNEGSKA (reference sequence). The CDR3 consists of 19 residues. With 3 bases clipped from V and 2 bases from J, the junction kept 18 bases outside the gene matches. The CDR3 bases are TGCAGTGCTAGCGGGCGAGGGAGACTAGCGCACCGGGCCTACAATGAGCAGTTCTTC. It encodes CSASGRGRLAHRAYNEQFF.

This clonotype showed up many times. The chain recombines TRBV6-5 with TRBJ2-5; 13 bases fit TRBD2. Losses at the gene ends were 5 bases for V and 1 base for J; bases not matched to a gene: 4. This CDR3 has 16 amino acids. Germline lookup yields CDR1 MNHEY and CDR2 SVGAGI. The CDR3 loop is CASSAGLAGAQETQYF. The CDR3 DNA sequence: TGTGCCAGCAGTGCTGGACTAGCGGGAGCCCAAGAGACCCAGTACTTC.

This clonotype was detected ten times or more. The chain uses TRBV28 and TRBJ2-4; 7 nucleotides line up with TRBD2. The CDR3 consists of 17 residues. V was clipped by 1 base and J by 4 bases; unmatched bases: 10. The germline gives CDR1 MDHEN, CDR2 SYDVKM. For the CDR3, the DNA is TGTGCCAGCAGTTTATTTCGCGGGAGATACGAAAAAAACATTCAGTACTTC. Its translation is CASSLFRGRYEKNIQYF.

This clonotype was picked up many times. This sequence joins TRBV6-6 and TRBJ2-1; 9 positions agree with TRBD2. Germline CDR1 MNHNY, CDR2 SVGAGI (reference sequence). V was clipped by 8 bases and J by 7 bases; unmatched bases: 9. CDR3 size: 14 residues. The CDR3 bases are TGTGCCAGCGACGGACTAGCGTCAGGAAATGAGCAGTTCTTC. It specifies CASDGLASGNEQFF.

This clonotype was seen many times. The rearrangement joins TRBV6-2 or TRBV6-3 to TRBJ2-7, with 9 positions matching TRBD1. The V segment lost 5 bases and the J segment 1 base; nucleotides outside the gene matches: 6. This CDR3 is 15 amino acids long. Germline CDR1 is MNHEY and CDR2 is SVGEGT. This CDR3 reads CASSRPGQGSYEQYF. DNA for the CDR3: TGTGCCAGCAGTCGACCGGGACAGGGTTCCTACGAGCAGTACTTC.